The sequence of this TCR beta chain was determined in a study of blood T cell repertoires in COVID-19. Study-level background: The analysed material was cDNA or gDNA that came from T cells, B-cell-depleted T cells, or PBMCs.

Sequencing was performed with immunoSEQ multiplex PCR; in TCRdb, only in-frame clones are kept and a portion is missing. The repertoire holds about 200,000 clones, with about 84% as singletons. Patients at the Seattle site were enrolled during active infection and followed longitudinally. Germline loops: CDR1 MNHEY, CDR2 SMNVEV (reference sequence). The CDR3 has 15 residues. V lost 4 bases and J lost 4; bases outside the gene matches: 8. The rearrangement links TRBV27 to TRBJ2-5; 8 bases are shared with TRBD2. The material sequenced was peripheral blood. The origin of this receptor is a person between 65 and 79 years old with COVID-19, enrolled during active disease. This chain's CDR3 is CASSYYGRAVETQYF. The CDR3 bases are TGTGCCAGCAGTTATTACGGGAGGGCCGTAGAGACCCAGTACTTC.